A selection of T cell receptor beta chains follows, all from one sample in a study of cytomegalovirus exposure and HLA in healthy donors. Method: immunoSEQ multiplex PCR; TCRdb's copy keeps in-frame clones and lacks some. The sample lists 170,000 or so clones; 80% to 85% were seen once. The sample comprised PBMCs. The receptors come from a man between 45 and 60 years old in good health and CMV-seronegative. CDR3s include the opening cysteine and the closing phenylalanine or tryptophan. The order of the fields is J gene, V gene, D gene, clone size, CDR3 DNA, CDR3 protein. D genes are given only for firm matches. Size values are once, few and many counts, or a class for expanded clones, and some rows have none.

TRBJ2-1 TRBV6-5 TRBD1 - TGTGCCAGCAGTTATAGTAGGCAGGGGGCAAATGAGCAGTTCTTC CASSYSRQGANEQFF
TRBJ1-2 TRBV7-2 - - TGTGCCAGCAGCTCTGGTATGGGCAGGGCCTATGGCTACACCTTC CASSSGMGRAYGYTF
TRBJ2-3 TRBV11-3 TRBD1 - TGTGCCAGCAGCCGCCGGGACAGCCTCACAGATACGCAGTATTTT CASSRRDSLTDTQYF
TRBJ2-2 TRBV7-2 TRBD2 - TGTGCCAGCAGCTCGCCCAGAACTAGCGGGAGAAGCACCGGGGAGCTGTTTTTT CASSSPRTSGRSTGELFF
TRBJ2-5 TRBV5-4 - few TGTGCCAGCAGCCGGTCAGGGGAAGGGGAGACCCAGTACTTC CASSRSGEGETQYF
TRBJ2-2 TRBV18 TRBD1 - TGTGCCAGCTCACCGACGGGACAGGAATATCCCGGGGAGCTGTTTTTT CASSPTGQEYPGELFF
TRBJ1-5 TRBV28 - - TGTGCCAGCAGGGGGGGATCAAATCAGCCCCAGCATTTT CASRGGSNQPQHF
TRBJ2-1 TRBV9 TRBD2 few TGTGCCAGCAGCGCCCGGACTAGCGGGAGGAATGAGCAGTTCTTC CASSARTSGRNEQFF
TRBJ2-1 TRBV13 TRBD2 - TGTGCCAGCAGCCACGGGAGGGGCCCAGGAATTGAGCAGTTCTTC CASSHGRGPGIEQFF
TRBJ1-5 TRBV10-3 TRBD1 - TGTGCCATTGGACAGGGCCTCAATCAGCCCCAGCATTTT CAIGQGLNQPQHF
TRBJ2-7 TRBV18 TRBD2 - TGTGCCAGCTCATCCAGCGGGGGGGCCTCTTACGAGCAGTACTTC CASSSSGGASYEQYF
TRBJ2-5 TRBV18 TRBD2 - TGTGCCAGCTCCTCCGCGCGTTCAGCGGGGGGGCGGGAGACCCAGTACTTC CASSSARSAGGRETQYF
TRBJ2-1 TRBV18 TRBD2 - TGTGCCAGCTCACGACGGACTAGCGGGGGTAACAATGAGCAGTTCTTC CASSRRTSGGNNEQFF
TRBJ2-4 TRBV4-2 TRBD1 once TGTGCCAGCAGCCGAACAGGGGGCGGAAACATTCAGTACTTC CASSRTGGGNIQYF
TRBJ1-2 TRBV19 - - TGTGCCAGTAGTAATCCGGGGACTTCTAACTATGGCTACACCTTC CASSNPGTSNYGYTF
TRBJ2-5 TRBV2 TRBD1 once TGTGCCAGCAGTGAGGGGACAGGAGAGACCCAGTACTTC CASSEGTGETQYF
TRBJ2-7 TRBV7-6 - - TGTGCCAGCAGCTTACACCGGGGCGAGCAGTACTTC CASSLHRGEQYF
TRBJ2-3 TRBV13 - - TGTGCCAGCAGCTTCGCTTCGGCGTCGGCGGTAACAGATACGCAGTATTTT CASSFASASAVTDTQYF
TRBJ1-2 TRBV5-4 - - TGTGCCAGCAGCTTGGAAGGGTCCAGGACAGTTGGGTATGGCTACACCTTC CASSLEGSRTVGYGYTF
TRBJ2-2 TRBV30 - - TGTGCCTGGACAGCGAACACCGGGGAGCTGTTTTTT CAWTANTGELFF
TRBJ1-1 TRBV5-1 - few TGCGCCAGCAGCTTGATCTCGGGAGTGAATCTGAACACTGAAGCTTTCTTT CASSLISGVNLNTEAFF
TRBJ2-5 TRBV21-1 - - TGTGCCAGCAGCACCAGCTCCGGGACAGCTCAAGAGACCCAGTACTTC CASSTSSGTAQETQYF
TRBJ2-7 TRBV10-3 TRBD2 - TGTGCCATCAGTGGGACTAGCGGGAGATCCTACGAGCAGTACTTC CAISGTSGRSYEQYF
TRBJ1-2 TRBV28 - - TGTGCCAGCAGTTTGCCCGGGTCGGGGTATGGCTACACCTTC CASSLPGSGYGYTF
TRBJ1-5 TRBV18 - - TGTGCCAGCTCACCACAGATTCTAGGGGATAGCAATCAGCCCCAGCATTTT CASSPQILGDSNQPQHF
TRBJ1-6 TRBV6-1 - - TGTGCCAGCAGTCTTACACCAGGGTCACCCCTCCACTTT CASSLTPGSPLHF
TRBJ1-1 TRBV5-1 - few TGCGCCAGCAGCTTGATGGGACTTCCTAACACTGAAGCTTTCTTT CASSLMGLPNTEAFF
TRBJ2-3 TRBV7-9 TRBD2 - TGTGCCAGCAGCCGTGGACTAGCGGGAACAGATACGCAGTATTTT CASSRGLAGTDTQYF
TRBJ2-7 TRBV19 TRBD1 - TGTGCCAGTAGTACCAGGAACAGGGGGCATAACGAGCAGTACTTC CASSTRNRGHNEQYF
TRBJ2-3 TRBV9 TRBD2 - TGTGCCAGCAGCCCGCGCGGGGGGCAGAAAGATACGCAGTATTTT CASSPRGGQKDTQYF
TRBJ2-7 TRBV7-9 TRBD2 - TGTGCCAGCAGCTTCCGACTAGCGGGAGGGCCGGGGTACGAGCAGTACTTC CASSFRLAGGPGYEQYF
TRBJ2-2 TRBV9 TRBD2 - TGTGCCAGCAGCGTAGTAGGACTAGCGGCCGGGGAGCTGTTTTTT CASSVVGLAAGELFF
TRBJ2-5 TRBV2 - once TGTGCCAGCAGTGGTTCGCGGGATGGAGAGACCCAGTACTTC CASSGSRDGETQYF
TRBJ1-4 TRBV6-1 - few TGTGCCAGCAGTGACGGGGGAGGGGGTAATGAAAAACTGTTTTTT CASSDGGGGNEKLFF
TRBJ2-5 TRBV9 TRBD2 - TGTGCCAGCAGCGCCGATGCCCGGGGGGGCCGCGAGACCCAGTACTTC CASSADARGGRETQYF
TRBJ2-3 TRBV20-1 TRBD1 - TGCAGTCCGGGACAGACCGATACGCAGTATTTT CSPGQTDTQYF
TRBJ2-7 TRBV2 TRBD2 - TGTGCCAGCACCGCTGGGGCTAGCGGGATCTACGAGCAGTACTTC CASTAGASGIYEQYF
TRBJ1-3 TRBV4-3 - - TGCGCCAGCAGCCAAGTTGAGATCCGCATCTCTGGAAACACCATATATTTT CASSQVEIRISGNTIYF
TRBJ1-3 TRBV5-1 - once TGCGCCAGCAGCTTGGCCTCAGCTACTAACTCTGGAAACACCATATATTTT CASSLASATNSGNTIYF
TRBJ2-2 TRBV7-2 - - TGTGCCAGCAGCTATAGCGGCCAAAACACCGGGGAGCTGTTTTTT CASSYSGQNTGELFF
TRBJ1-4 TRBV5-1 TRBD1 - TGCGCCAGCAGCCGCGGGACAGGCGGGGATGAAAAACTGTTTTTT CASSRGTGGDEKLFF
TRBJ2-7 TRBV6-5 - once TGTGCCAGCAGTTTCGAAGGGGGTAGAGGGGAGCAGTACTTC CASSFEGGRGEQYF
TRBJ2-3 TRBV11-1 TRBD2 - TGTGCCAGCAGCTCTAGCGGGAGGGCCGTAGGTACGCAGTATTTT CASSSSGRAVGTQYF
TRBJ2-7 TRBV18 TRBD2 - TGTGCCAGCTCAGCTAGACTAGCGGGCGCGTGGGAGCAGTACTTC CASSARLAGAWEQYF
TRBJ2-3 TRBV4-2 TRBD2 - TGTGCCAGCAGCCAAGAGAGGACTAGTATCACAGATACGCAGTATTTT CASSQERTSITDTQYF
TRBJ2-5 TRBV25-1 - - TGTGCCAGCAGTCCAACACAGGGACCCCAAGAGACCCAGTACTTC CASSPTQGPQETQYF
TRBJ2-3 TRBV7-9 - - TGTGCCAGCAGCTTAGATCTAGAGCCAAATACGCAGTATTTT CASSLDLEPNTQYF
TRBJ2-7 TRBV19 - - TGTGCCAGTAGTACCGGACACCACTCCTACGAGCAGTACTTC CASSTGHHSYEQYF
TRBJ1-1 TRBV10-3 - few TGTGCCATCAGACCTTCCCGCGCATCGAGTGAAGCTTTCTTT CAIRPSRASSEAFF
TRBJ2-1 TRBV7-2 TRBD2 - TGTGCCTTGGGGCAGCGGGGGACCTACAATGAGCAGTTCTTC CALGQRGTYNEQFF
TRBJ1-2 TRBV6-1 TRBD1 few TGTGCCAGCAGTGCACCGGGACAGGACGGCTACACCTTC CASSAPGQDGYTF
TRBJ2-7 TRBV19 TRBD2 - TGTGCCAGTAGTAAGAACGGGGGGGAGCAGTACTTC CASSKNGGEQYF
TRBJ1-1 TRBV27 - - TGTGCCAGCAGTTTGCGGGATCCGAACACTGAAGCTTTCTTT CASSLRDPNTEAFF
TRBJ1-2 TRBV5-1 TRBD1 - TGCGCCAGCAGCCAACCGGGACAGCACTATGGCTACACCTTC CASSQPGQHYGYTF